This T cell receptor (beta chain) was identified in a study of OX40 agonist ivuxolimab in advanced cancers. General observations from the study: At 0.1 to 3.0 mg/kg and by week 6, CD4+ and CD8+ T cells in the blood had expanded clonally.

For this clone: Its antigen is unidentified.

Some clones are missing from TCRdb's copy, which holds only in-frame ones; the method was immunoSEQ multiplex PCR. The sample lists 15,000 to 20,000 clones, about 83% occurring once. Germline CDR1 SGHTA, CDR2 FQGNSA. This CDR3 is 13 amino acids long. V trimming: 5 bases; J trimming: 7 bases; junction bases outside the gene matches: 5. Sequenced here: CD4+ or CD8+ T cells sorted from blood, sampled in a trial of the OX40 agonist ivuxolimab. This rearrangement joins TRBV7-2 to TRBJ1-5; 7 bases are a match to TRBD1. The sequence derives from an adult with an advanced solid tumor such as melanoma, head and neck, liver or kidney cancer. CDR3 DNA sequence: TGTGCCAGCAGCCGGGACAGTTCGCAGCCCCAGCATTTT. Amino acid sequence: CASSRDSSQPQHF.